These 4 T cell receptor beta chains came from one sample sequenced in a study of T-cell memory formation after mild COVID-19. TCRdb ran MiXCR on the 5' RACE reads and lists one entry per CDR3 protein. The table lists about 560,000 distinct CDR3 sequences, roughly 18% of them singletons. What was sequenced was PBMCs or a T cell subset sorted from them (not recorded which). These receptors were taken from an adult woman who had mild COVID-19 (a few samples of this study predate the infection). Cell type and time point are not known.

This clonotype was detected a few times. The gene calls are TRBV29-1 and TRBJ1-1, with 7 bases lining up with TRBD1. V lost 4 bases, J lost 4 bases, and 3 bases stayed unmatched. This CDR3 has 12 residues. Germline assignment: CDR1 SQVTM and CDR2 ANQGSEA. CDR3 amino acids: CSVVDRVTEAFF. CDR3 coding DNA: TGCAGCGTTGTTGACAGGGTCACTGAAGCTTTCTTT. Full variable domain (outside the CDR3, taken from reference TRBV29-1 and TRBJ1-1): SAVISQKPSRDICQRGTSLTIQCQVDSQVTMMFWYRQQPGQSLTLIATANQGSEATYESGFVIDKFPISRPNLTFSTLTVSNMSPEDSSIYLCSVVDRVTEAFFGQGTRLTVV.

This clonotype was detected a few times. The chain uses TRBV27 and TRBJ1-2; TRBD1 matches at 8 bases. V lost 8 bases to trimming and J lost 5 bases; unmatched junction nucleotides: 10. This CDR3 is built from 14 residues. Looked up from germline, CDR1 is MNHEY and CDR2 is SMNVEV (reference sequence). The CDR3 coding sequence is TGTGCCAGCGGAATTCAGGGGGCGGGGTATGGCTACACCTTC. It is translated as CASGIQGAGYGYTF.

The J gene is TRBJ1-1, the V gene TRBV20-1; no clear D gene. V was clipped by 0 bases and J by 1 base, with 9 bases between them. Germline lookup yields CDR1 DFQATT and CDR2 SNEGSKA (reference sequence). The CDR3 is 14 amino acids. DNA for the CDR3: TGCAGTGCTAGAGAGAACACAGCGAACACTGAAGCTTTCTTT. It is translated as CSARENTANTEAFF.

The chain links TRBV4-2 to TRBJ1-1; D is uncertain. Germline loops: CDR1 LGHNA, CDR2 YNFKEQ. The CDR3 spans 12 residues. Between the trimmed V and J ends, which lost 4 bases and 11 bases, there was a span of 14 bases. This CDR3 reads CASSLGLGRAFF. CDR3 DNA: TGTGCCAGCAGCCTTGGGTTGGGGAGGGCTTTCTTT.